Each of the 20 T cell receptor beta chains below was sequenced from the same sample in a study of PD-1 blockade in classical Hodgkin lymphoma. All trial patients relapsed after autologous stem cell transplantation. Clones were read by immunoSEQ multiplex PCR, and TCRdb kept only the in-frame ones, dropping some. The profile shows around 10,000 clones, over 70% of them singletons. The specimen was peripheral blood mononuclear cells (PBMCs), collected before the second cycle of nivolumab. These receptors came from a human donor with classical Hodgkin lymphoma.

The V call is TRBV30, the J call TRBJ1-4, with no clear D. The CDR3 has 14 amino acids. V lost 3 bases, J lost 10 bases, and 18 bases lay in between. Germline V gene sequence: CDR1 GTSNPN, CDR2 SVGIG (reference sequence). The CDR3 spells CAWRWRAGVGKLFF. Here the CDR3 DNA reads TGTGCCTGGAGGTGGCGGGCTGGGGTGGGAAAACTGTTTTTT.

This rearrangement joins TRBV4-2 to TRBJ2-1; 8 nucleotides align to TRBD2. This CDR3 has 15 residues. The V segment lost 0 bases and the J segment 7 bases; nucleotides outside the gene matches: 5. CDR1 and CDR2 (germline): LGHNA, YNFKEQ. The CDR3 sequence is CASSQELAEGNEQFF. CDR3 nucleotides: TGTGCCAGCAGCCAAGAACTAGCGGAGGGTAATGAGCAGTTCTTC.

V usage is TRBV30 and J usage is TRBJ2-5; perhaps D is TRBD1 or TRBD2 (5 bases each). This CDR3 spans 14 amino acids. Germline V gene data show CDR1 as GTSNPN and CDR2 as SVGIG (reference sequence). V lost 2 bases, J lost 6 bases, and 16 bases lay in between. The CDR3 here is CAWSLRDLGQTQYF. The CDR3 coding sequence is TGTGCCTGGAGTCTCAGGGACCTGGGACAGACCCAGTACTTC. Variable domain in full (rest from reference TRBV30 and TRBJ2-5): SQTIHQWPATLVQPVGSPLSLECTVEGTSNPNLYWYRQAAGRGLQLLFYSVGIGQISSEVPQNLSASRPQDRQFILSSKKLLLSDSGFYLCAWSLRDLGQTQYFGPGTRLLVL.

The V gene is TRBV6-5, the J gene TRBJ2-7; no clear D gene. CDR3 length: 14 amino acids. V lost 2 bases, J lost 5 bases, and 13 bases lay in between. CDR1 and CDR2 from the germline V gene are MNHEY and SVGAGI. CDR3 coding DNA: TGTGCCAGCAGTTACGAGGACCCGGGCGACGAGCAGTACTTC. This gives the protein CASSYEDPGDEQYF.

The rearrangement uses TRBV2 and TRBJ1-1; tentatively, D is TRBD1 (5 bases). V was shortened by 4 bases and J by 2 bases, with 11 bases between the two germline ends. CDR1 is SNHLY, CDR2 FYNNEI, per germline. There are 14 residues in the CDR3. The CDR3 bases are TGTGCCAGCAGTGTAGAGGGGCTAAACACTGAAGCTTTCTTT. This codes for CASSVEGLNTEAFF.

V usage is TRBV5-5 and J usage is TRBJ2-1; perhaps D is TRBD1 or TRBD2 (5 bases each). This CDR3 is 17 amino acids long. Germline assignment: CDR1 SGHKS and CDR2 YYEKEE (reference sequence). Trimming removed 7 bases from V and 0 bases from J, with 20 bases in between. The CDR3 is CASYQEGAGPSYNEQFF. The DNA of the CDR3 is TGTGCCAGCTACCAGGAAGGGGCGGGCCCCTCCTACAATGAGCAGTTCTTC.

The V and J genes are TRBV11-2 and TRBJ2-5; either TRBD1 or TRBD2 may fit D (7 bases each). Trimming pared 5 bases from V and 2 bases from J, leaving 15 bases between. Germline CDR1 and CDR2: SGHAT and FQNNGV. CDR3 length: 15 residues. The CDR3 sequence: CASSVRGGSQETQYF. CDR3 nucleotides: TGTGCCAGCAGCGTCAGGGGGGGATCACAAGAGACCCAGTACTTC.

In DNA form, the CDR3 reads TGTGCCAGCAGTCAGAACAGGGGTCAGCCCCAGCATTTT. It is translated as CASSQNRGQPQHF. The V and J genes are TRBV27 and TRBJ1-5; 7 positions match TRBD1. The germline V gene has CDR1 MNHEY and CDR2 SMNVEV (reference sequence). The CDR3 length is 13 residues. After removal of 5 bases from V and 6 bases from J, the junction contained 4 bases not matched to a gene.

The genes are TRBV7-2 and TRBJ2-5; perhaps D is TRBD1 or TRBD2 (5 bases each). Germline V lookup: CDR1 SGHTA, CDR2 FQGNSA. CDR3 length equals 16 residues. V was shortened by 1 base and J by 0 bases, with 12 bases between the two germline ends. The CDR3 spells CASSLGSRGDQETQYF. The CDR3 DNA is TGTGCCAGCAGCTTAGGGTCCCGGGGCGACCAAGAGACCCAGTACTTC.

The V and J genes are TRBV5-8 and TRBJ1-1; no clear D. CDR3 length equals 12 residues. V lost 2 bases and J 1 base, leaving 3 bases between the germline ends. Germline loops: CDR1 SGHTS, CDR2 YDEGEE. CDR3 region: CASSFRNTEAFF. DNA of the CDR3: TGTGCCAGCAGCTTCAGGAACACTGAAGCTTTCTTT.

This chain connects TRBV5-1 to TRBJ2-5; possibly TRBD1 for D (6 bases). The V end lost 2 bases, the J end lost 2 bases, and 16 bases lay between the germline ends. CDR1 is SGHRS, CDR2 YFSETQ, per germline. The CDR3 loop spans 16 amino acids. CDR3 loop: CASSFSGDILQETQYF. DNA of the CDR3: TGCGCCAGCAGCTTTTCAGGGGACATACTACAAGAGACCCAGTACTTC.

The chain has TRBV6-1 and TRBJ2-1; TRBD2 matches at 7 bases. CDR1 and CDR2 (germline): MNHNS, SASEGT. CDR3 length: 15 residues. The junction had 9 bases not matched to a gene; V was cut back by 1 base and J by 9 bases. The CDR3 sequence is CASSEEEGGPFEQFF. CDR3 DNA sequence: TGTGCCAGCAGTGAAGAGGAGGGAGGGCCTTTTGAGCAGTTCTTC.

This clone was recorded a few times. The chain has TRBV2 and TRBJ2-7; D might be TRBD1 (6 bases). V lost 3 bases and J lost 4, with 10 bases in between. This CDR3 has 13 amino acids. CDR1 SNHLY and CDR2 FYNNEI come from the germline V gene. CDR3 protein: CASSEAGVYEQYF. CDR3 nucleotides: TGTGCCAGCAGTGAGGCAGGGGTTTACGAGCAGTACTTC.

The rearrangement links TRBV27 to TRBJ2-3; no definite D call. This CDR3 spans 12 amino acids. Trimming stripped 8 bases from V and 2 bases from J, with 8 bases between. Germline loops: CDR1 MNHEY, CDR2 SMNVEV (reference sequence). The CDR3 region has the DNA TGTGCCAGCCTTTCTTCCACAGATACGCAGTATTTT. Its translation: CASLSSTDTQYF.

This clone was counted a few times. The CDR3: CASSYSYEQFF. The CDR3, as DNA: TGTGCCAGCAGTTACTCGTATGAGCAGTTCTTC. The chain combines TRBV6-6 with TRBJ2-1; D call uncertain. CDR1 MNHNY and CDR2 SVGAGI come from the germline V gene (reference sequence). Deletions cut 0 bases from V and 8 bases from J, with 2 bases between. CDR3 length: 11 amino acids.

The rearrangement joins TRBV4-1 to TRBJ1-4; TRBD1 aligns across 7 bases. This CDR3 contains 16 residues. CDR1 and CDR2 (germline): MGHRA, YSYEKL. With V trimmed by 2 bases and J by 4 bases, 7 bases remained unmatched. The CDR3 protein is CASSQSPGQLNEKLFF. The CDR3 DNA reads TGCGCCAGCAGCCAATCGCCGGGACAGCTTAATGAAAAACTGTTTTTT.

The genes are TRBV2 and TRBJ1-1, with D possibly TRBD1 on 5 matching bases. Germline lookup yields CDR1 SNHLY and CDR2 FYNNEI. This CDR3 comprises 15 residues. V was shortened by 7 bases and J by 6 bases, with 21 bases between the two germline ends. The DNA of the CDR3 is TGTGCCAGCACCTTCTCCCAGGGAACCTGGTCTGAAGCTTTCTTT. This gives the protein CASTFSQGTWSEAFF.

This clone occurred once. The CDR3 DNA reads TGTGCCAGCAGCGTAGACTCGTGGATTGTGTCAGGGGGCACTGGCTACACCTTC. Translated, it gives CASSVDSWIVSGGTGYTF. This chain joins TRBV9 and TRBJ1-2; 8 bases fit TRBD1. Unmatched junction bases numbered 17, after V lost 0 bases and J lost 7 bases. The CDR3 covers 18 residues. From germline, CDR1 is SGDLS and CDR2 YYNGEE.

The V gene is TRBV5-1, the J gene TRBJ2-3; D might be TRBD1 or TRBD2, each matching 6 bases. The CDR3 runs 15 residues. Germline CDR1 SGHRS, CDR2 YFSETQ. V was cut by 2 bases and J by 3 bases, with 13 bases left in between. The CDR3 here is CASSFRGGGTDTQYF. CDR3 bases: TGCGCCAGCAGCTTCAGGGGAGGTGGGACAGATACGCAGTATTTT.

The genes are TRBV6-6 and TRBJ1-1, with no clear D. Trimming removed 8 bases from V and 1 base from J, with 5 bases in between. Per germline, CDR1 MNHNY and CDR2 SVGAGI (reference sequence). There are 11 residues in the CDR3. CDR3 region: CASGRNTEAFF. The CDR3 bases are TGTGCCAGCGGACGGAACACTGAAGCTTTCTTT.